This T cell receptor beta chain was captured by sequencing in a study of blood T cells in healthy people across ages (dated by TCRdb to between 2014 and 2017). With respect to the entire study: In model experiments, template switching captured about one uniquely barcoded TCR beta cDNA molecule for every two T cells. To track age-related changes in TCR beta repertoire diversity, the study relied on deep sequencing normalized with unique cDNA molecular identifiers. Donors were grouped into four age groups: young (average roughly 15 years), middle-aged (39), aged (around 66) and long-lived (just over 80). Donors of different ages were randomly distributed across sequencing lanes to avoid experimental bias. Two additional independent replicas of 1 million unique cDNA reads from the same blood draw were analyzed for two donors (one aged 18 to 29 and one aged 80 or older). What the study reported, not specific to this receptor: Bulk unsorted PBMC profiling prevented conclusive comparison of naive and antigen-experienced compartments. Because the CMV infection status of the donors was unknown, age-related changes in expanded clonotypes may potentially have been confounded. A strong correlation was found between observed TCR beta diversity and the percentage of naive T cells measured by flow cytometry. Estimates of total diversity based on one million sequenced T cells were regarded as lower bounds and as underestimates. Observed TCR beta diversity per million T cells fell roughly linearly with age, and a significant reduction was already apparent by age around 44. Compared with the aged group, the long-lived group had more naive CD4+ T cells, fewer expanded clones and increased TCR diversity, suggesting age selection.

CDR1 and CDR2 are read off the germline V gene as SQVTM and ANQGSEA. Counted from cysteine to phenylalanine, this CDR3 has 15 amino acids. CDR3 DNA only is kept here, 45 bases in frame from base 1. As to this clonotype: Its antigen has not been determined. The sample holds no much larger clone one base away, and base qualities are not on file.

Donors were a few dozen systemically healthy Caucasian individuals from Russia aged about 6 to 100 years. Ten milliliters of peripheral blood were collected from each donor into EDTA-treated Vacutainer tubes. Ficoll-Paque density-gradient centrifugation was used to isolate PBMCs, with at least 6.5 million per sample. Total RNA, at least 5 micrograms per sample, was extracted from PBMCs with Trizol reagent. The percentages of naive CD45RAhigh/CD27high T cells were determined by flow cytometry on a PBMC aliquot from every donor. The library was generated by 5' RACE. Instrument used: Illumina HiSeq 2500. A second PCR of about 7 to 12 cycles was run with a J-beta primer mix and a sample-barcoded 5' primer. A unique molecular identifier was introduced onto each TCR beta cDNA molecule by a template-switch 5' adaptor carrying 12 random nucleotides. At least 2.5 million CDR3-containing paired-end reads were obtained from each sample. First-strand cDNA synthesis was performed from all RNA using the Mint cDNA synthesis kit, with priming by a TRBC-specific oligonucleotide. After uracil-DNA glycosylase treatment, a first 18-cycle PCR used universal primers M1SS and BC2_uni_R on all cDNA. Processing in the source paper ran as follows. For normalization, 1 million high-quality reads, each with a distinct molecular identifier, were randomly selected from each sample. Instead of being binned into consensus sequences, reads with shared molecular identifiers were discarded. CDR3 identification, clonotype clustering and error correction used MiTCR with a Q25 quality threshold and the strictest error-elimination algorithm. A nonparametric unseen species model using Euler transformation provided a lower-bound estimate of total TCR beta diversity. TCRdb ran its own pipeline on the public reads, namely fastp trimming at Q25 and MiXCR clone calling, and kept in-frame beta chains. When rows share a CDR3 protein, they turn into one entry using the most common DNA and genes. The V and J calls were not made by the authors but by TCRdb's processing. This sample comprises fewer than 750,000 distinct CDR3 sequences, around 52% of them detected only once. Approximately 15% of the sample lies in the top ten.

Sequenced input: blood. The chain was built from TRBV29-1 and TRBJ2-7; 9 central bases correspond to TRBD2. Matching the DNA end better, TRBJ2-5 makes the J call doubtful. The TCR comes from a woman of 80 years or more in good health. The DNA is as follows: TGCAGCGTCGATGGACGCGGGAGGGCCACCGTGACCCAGTACTTC. Its coded protein is CSVDGRGRATVTQYF.